One and the same sample provided the 4 T cell receptor beta chains below, sequenced in a study of CD8+ T cells in alopecia areata. Treatment reported: oral pan-JAK inhibitor, 5-10 mg twice daily. Following RNA extraction, reverse transcription yielded cDNA that acted as the sequencing template. Method: immunoSEQ multiplex PCR; TCRdb's copy keeps in-frame clones and lacks some. There are about 190,000 clones in the sample; 60% occur only once, and over 0.9% lies in the top ten. The input for sequencing was CD4+ T cells sorted from blood, taken at week 24, from a patient treated with tofacitinib. These receptors originate from a human donor with alopecia areata.

The J gene is TRBJ1-2, the V gene TRBV27; no firm D call. With 5 bases removed from V and 5 bases from J, the gap between germline ends came to 15 bases. The germline V gene encodes CDR1 MNHEY and CDR2 SMNVEV (reference sequence). There are 14 residues in the CDR3. CDR3 sequence: CASSPPSGLYGYTF. For the CDR3, the DNA is TGTGCCAGCAGTCCTCCCTCAGGATTATATGGCTACACCTTC.

The rearrangement links TRBV5-1 to TRBJ2-3; the match to TRBD2 covers 12 bases. The germline V gene has CDR1 SGHRS and CDR2 YFSETQ. Germline trimming cut 4 bases from V and 1 base from J; bases unmatched to any gene: 4. This CDR3 region has 16 residues. The CDR3 DNA sequence: TGCGCCAGCAGCGCCCGACTAGCGGGGGGCACAGATACGCAGTATTTT. This encodes CASSARLAGGTDTQYF. Combining the CDR3 with reference TRBV5-1 and TRBJ2-3 gives the whole variable domain KAGVTQTPRYLIKTRGQQVTLSCSPISGHRSVSWYQQTPGQGLQFLFEYFSETQRNKGNFPGRFSGRQFSNSRSEMNVSTLELGDSALYLCASSARLAGGTDTQYFGPGTRLTVL.

This chain connects TRBV5-6 to TRBJ2-1, with D tentatively TRBD1 (6 bases). The V end was cut by 0 bases, the J end by 1 base, with 14 bases between. Germline CDR1 SGHDT, CDR2 YYEEEE. This CDR3 spans 17 amino acids. DNA of the CDR3: TGTGCCAGCAGCTTGGGGACAGACGGTCATTCCTACAATGAGCAGTTCTTC. Encoded protein: CASSLGTDGHSYNEQFF.

This clone has at least ten counts. The chain uses TRBV29-1 and TRBJ2-7; 7 positions match TRBD2. The CDR3 consists of 14 residues. Looked up from germline, CDR1 is SQVTM and CDR2 is ANQGSEA. Trimming cost V 1 base and J 4 bases; bases outside gene matches: 7. CDR3 bases: TGCAGCGTTGAAGTCATCGGGAGGCGGTACGAGCAGTACTTC. Translation gives CSVEVIGRRYEQYF.